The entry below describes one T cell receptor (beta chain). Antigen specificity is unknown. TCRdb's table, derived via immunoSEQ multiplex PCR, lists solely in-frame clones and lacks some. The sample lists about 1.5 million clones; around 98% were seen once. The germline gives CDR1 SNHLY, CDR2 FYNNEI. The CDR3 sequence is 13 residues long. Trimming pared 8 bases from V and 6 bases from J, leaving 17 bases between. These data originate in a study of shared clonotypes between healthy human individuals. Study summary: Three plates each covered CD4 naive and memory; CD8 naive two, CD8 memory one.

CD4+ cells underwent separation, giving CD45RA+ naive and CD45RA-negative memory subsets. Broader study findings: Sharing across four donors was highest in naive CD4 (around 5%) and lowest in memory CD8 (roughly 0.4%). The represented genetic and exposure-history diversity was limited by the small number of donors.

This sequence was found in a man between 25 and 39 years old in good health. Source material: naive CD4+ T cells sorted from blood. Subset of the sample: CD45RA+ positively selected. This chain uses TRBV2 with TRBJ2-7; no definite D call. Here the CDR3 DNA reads TGTGCCAGCTTCCAACAGTTAGGAGTCGAGCAGTACTTC. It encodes CASFQQLGVEQYF.